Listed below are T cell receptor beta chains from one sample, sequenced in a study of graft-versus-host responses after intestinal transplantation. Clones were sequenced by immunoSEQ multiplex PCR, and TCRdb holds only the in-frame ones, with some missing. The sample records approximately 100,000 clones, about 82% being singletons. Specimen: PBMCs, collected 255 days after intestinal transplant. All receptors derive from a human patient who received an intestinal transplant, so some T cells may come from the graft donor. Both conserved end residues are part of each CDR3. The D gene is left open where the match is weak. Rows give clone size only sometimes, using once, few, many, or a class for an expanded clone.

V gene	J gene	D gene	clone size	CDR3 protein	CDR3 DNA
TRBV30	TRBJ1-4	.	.	CAVHREPSEKLFF	TGTGCCGTCCACAGGGAGCCCAGTGAAAAACTGTTTTTT
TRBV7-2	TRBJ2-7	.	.	CASSLQTSSSYEQYF	TGTGCCAGCAGCTTACAGACCTCTAGCTCCTACGAGCAGTACTTC
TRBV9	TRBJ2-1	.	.	CASSVGPGITYNEQFF	TGTGCCAGCAGCGTAGGTCCGGGAATCACCTACAATGAGCAGTTCTTC
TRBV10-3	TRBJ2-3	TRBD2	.	CAISVSGGYTDTQYF	TGTGCCATCAGTGTCAGCGGGGGATACACAGATACGCAGTATTTT
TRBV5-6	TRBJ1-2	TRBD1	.	CASGGQAFYGYTF	TGTGCCAGCGGGGGACAGGCCTTCTATGGCTACACCTTC
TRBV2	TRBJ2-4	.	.	CASSDPRAKNIQYF	TGTGCCAGCAGTGACCCCAGAGCCAAAAACATTCAGTACTTC
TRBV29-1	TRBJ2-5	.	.	CSVEGGLDSQETQYF	TGCAGCGTTGAAGGAGGTCTGGACTCCCAAGAGACCCAGTACTTC
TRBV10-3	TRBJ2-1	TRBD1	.	CATWTGNNEQFF	TGTGCCACCTGGACAGGGAACAATGAGCAGTTCTTC
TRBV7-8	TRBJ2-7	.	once	CASSPIRDTTYEQYF	TGTGCCAGCAGCCCTATCCGGGACACAACCTACGAGCAGTACTTC
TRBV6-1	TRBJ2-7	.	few	CASSVDGGGVDEQYF	TGTGCCAGCAGTGTGGACGGTGGGGGCGTGGACGAGCAGTACTTC
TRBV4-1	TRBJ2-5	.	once	CASSQGPVGETQYF	TGCGCCAGCAGCCAAGGCCCCGTCGGGGAGACCCAGTACTTC
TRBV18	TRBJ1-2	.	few	CASSPPLGLAAHYGYTF	TGTGCCAGCTCACCACCGTTGGGTCTTGCAGCCCACTATGGCTACACCTTC
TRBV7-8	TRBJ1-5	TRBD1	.	CASSIRDRRNQPQHF	TGTGCCAGCAGCATCCGGGACAGAAGAAATCAGCCCCAGCATTTT
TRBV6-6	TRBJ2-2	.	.	CASSALTGIGTGELFF	TGTGCCAGCAGTGCCCTAACGGGAATTGGCACCGGGGAGCTGTTTTTT
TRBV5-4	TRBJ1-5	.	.	CASSLYGQPQHF	TGTGCCAGCAGCTTGTACGGACAGCCCCAGCATTTT
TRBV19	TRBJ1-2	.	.	CASSLIGGAWPDGYTF	TGTGCCAGTAGCTTAATCGGGGGCGCTTGGCCGGATGGCTACACCTTC
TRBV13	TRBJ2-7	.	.	CASSLGQGPTYEQYF	TGTGCCAGCAGCTTAGGCCAGGGACCGACCTACGAGCAGTACTTC
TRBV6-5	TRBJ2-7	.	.	CASSVDGGGVDEQYF	TGTGCCAGCAGTGTGGACGGTGGGGGCGTGGACGAGCAGTACTTC
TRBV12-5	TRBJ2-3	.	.	CASGSAVEDTQYF	TGTGCTAGTGGTTCTGCGGTTGAAGATACGCAGTATTTT
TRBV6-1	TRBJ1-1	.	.	CASPEAGMNTEAFF	TGTGCCAGCCCCGAAGCGGGCATGAACACTGAAGCTTTCTTT